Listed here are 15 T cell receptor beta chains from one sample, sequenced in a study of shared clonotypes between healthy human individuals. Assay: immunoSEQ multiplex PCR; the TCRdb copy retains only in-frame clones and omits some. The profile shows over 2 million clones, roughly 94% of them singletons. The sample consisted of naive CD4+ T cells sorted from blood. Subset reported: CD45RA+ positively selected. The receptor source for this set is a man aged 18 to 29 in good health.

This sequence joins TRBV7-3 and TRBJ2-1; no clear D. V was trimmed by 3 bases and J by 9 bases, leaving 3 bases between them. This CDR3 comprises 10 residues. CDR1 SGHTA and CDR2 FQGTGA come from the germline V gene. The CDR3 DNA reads TGTGCCAGCAGCTTCGCTGAGCAGTTCTTC. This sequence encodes CASSFAEQFF.

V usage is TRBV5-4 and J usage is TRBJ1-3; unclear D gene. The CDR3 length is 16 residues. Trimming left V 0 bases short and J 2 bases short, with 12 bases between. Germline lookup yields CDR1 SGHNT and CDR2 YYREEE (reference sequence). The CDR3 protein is CASSLAGPKAGNTIYF. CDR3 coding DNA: TGTGCCAGCAGCTTGGCTGGGCCCAAGGCTGGAAACACCATATATTTT.

The CDR3 loop reads CASSLVGQLSGNTIYF. The CDR3 DNA is TGTGCCAGCAGCCTGGTGGGGCAGCTCTCTGGAAACACCATATATTTT. V and J are TRBV7-2 and TRBJ1-3, with D possibly being TRBD1 (5 bases). The CDR3 spans 16 residues. V shed 5 bases and J shed 0 bases, with 14 bases lying between them. From germline, CDR1 is SGHTA and CDR2 FQGNSA. The whole variable domain, remainder taken from reference TRBV7-2 and TRBJ1-3, is GAGVSQSPSNKVTEKGKDVELRCDPISGHTALYWYRQSLGQGLEFLIYFQGNSAPDKSGLPSDRFSAERTGGSVSTLTIQRTQQEDSAVYLCASSLVGQLSGNTIYFGEGSWLTVV.

CDR3 DNA sequence: TGTGCCAGCAGTTTAGTGGTCGGAGAAGCTTTCTTT. Amino acid sequence: CASSLVVGEAFF. This rearrangement joins TRBV28 to TRBJ1-1; D is unresolved. CDR1 and CDR2 (germline): MDHEN, SYDVKM. Between the trimmed V and J ends, which lost 2 bases and 8 bases, there was a span of 9 bases. This CDR3 is built from 12 residues.

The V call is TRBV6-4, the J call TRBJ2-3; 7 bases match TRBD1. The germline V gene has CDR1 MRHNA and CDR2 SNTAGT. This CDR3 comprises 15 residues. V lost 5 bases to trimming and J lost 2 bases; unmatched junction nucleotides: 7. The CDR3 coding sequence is TGTGCCAGCAGTCGCGAGACAGGGCCCACAGATACGCAGTATTTT. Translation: CASSRETGPTDTQYF.

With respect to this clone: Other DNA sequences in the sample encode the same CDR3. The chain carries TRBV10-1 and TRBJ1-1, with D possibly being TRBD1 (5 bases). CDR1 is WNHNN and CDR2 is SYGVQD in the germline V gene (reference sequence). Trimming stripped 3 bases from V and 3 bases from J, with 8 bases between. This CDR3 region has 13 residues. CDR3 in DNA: TGCGCCAGCAGTGAAAGAGGGGACACTGAAGCTTTCTTT. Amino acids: CASSERGDTEAFF.

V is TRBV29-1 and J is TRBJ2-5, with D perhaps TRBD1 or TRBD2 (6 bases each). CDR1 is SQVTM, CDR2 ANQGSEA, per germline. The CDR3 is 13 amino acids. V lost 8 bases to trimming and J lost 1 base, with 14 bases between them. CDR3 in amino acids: CSLYRGPQETQYF. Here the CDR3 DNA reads TGCAGCCTTTACCGGGGGCCCCAAGAGACCCAGTACTTC.

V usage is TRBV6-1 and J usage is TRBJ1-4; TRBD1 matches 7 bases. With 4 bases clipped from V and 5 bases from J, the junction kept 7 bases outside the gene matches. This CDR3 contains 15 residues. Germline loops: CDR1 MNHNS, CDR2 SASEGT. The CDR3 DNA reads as TGTGCCAGCAGTGCAACCGGGACAGTGAATGAAAAACTGTTTTTT. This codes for CASSATGTVNEKLFF.

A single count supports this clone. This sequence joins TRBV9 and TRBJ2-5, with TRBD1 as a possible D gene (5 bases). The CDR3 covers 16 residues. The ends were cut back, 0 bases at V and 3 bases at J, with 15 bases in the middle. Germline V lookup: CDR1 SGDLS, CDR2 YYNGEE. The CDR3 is CASSVGGRGTEETQYF. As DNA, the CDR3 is TGTGCCAGCAGCGTAGGCGGAAGGGGCACGGAAGAGACCCAGTACTTC.

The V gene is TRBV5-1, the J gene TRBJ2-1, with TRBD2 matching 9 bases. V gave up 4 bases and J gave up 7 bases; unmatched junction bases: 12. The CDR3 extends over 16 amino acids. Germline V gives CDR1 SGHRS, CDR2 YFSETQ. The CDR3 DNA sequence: TGCGCCAGCAGCGAGCCGGCGGGAGGGGCCGGGAATGAGCAGTTCTTC. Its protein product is CASSEPAGGAGNEQFF.

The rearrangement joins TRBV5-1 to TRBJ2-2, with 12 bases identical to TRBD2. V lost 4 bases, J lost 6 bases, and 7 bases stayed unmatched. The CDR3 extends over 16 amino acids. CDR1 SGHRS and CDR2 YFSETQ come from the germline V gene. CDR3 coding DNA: TGCGCCAGCAGCGAGACTAGCGGGAGTGGGGCCGGGGAGCTGTTTTTT. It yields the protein CASSETSGSGAGELFF.

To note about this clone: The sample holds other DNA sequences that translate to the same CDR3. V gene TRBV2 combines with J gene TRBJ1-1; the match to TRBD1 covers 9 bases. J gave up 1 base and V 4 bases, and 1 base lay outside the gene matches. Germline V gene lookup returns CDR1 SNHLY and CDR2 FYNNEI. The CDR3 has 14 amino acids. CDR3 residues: CASSVGQGNTEAFF. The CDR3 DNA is TGTGCCAGCAGTGTGGGACAGGGGAACACTGAAGCTTTCTTT.

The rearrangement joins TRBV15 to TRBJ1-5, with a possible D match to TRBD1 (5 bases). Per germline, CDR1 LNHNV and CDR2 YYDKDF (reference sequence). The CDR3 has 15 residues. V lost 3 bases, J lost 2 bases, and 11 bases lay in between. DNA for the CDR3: TGTGCCACCAGCAGGTCGGGGGAAGGCAATCAGCCCCAGCATTTT. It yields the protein CATSRSGEGNQPQHF.

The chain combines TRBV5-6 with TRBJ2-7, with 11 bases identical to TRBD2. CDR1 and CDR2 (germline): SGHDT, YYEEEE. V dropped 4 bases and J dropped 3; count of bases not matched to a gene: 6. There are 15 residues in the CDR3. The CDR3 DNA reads TGTGCCAGCAGCACCGTAGCGGGGGGGCGCTACGAGCAGTACTTC. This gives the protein CASSTVAGGRYEQYF.

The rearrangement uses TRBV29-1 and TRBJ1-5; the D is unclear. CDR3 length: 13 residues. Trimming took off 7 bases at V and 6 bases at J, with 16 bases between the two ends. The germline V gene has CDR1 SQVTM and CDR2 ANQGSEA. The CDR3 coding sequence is TGCAGCGAGACCCGGGGTAGGGTTCAGCCCCAGCATTTT. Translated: CSETRGRVQPQHF.